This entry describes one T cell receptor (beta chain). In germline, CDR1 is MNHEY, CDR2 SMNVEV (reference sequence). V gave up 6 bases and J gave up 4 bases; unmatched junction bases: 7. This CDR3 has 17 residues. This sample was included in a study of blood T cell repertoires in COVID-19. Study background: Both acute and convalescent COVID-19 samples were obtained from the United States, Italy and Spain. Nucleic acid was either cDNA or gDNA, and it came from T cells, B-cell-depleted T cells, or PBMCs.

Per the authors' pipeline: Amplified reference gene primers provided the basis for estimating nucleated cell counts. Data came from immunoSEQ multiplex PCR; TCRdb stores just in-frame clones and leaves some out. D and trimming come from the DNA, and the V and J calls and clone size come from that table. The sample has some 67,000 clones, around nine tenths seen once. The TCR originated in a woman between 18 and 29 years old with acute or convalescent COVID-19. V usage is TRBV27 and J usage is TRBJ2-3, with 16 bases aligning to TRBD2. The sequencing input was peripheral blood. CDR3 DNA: TGTGCCAGCAGACCGGGACTAGCGGGGGGGCCTGCAGATACGCAGTATTTT. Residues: CASRPGLAGGPADTQYF.